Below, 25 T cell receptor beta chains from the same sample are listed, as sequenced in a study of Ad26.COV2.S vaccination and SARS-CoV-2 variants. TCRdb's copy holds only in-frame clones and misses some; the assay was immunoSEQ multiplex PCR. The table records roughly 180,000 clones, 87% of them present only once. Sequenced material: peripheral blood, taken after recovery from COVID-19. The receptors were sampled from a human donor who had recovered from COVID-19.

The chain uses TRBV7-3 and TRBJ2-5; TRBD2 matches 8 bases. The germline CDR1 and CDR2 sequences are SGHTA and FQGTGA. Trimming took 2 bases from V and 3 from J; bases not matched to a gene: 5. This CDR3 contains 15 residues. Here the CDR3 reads CASSLELAAKETQYF. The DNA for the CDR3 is TGTGCCAGCAGCTTAGAACTAGCGGCGAAAGAGACCCAGTACTTC.

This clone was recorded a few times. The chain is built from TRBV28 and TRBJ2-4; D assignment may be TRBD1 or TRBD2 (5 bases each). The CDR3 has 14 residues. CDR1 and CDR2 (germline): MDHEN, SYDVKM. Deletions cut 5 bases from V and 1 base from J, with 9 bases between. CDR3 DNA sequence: TGTGCCAGCAGTCGGGACGGGGCCAAAAACATTCAGTACTTC. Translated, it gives CASSRDGAKNIQYF. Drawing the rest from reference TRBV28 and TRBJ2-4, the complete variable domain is DVKVTQSSRYLVKRTGEKVFLECVQDMDHENMFWYRQDPGLGLRLIYFSYDVKMKEKGDIPEGYSVSREKKERFSLILESASTNQTSMYLCASSRDGAKNIQYFGAGTRLSVL.

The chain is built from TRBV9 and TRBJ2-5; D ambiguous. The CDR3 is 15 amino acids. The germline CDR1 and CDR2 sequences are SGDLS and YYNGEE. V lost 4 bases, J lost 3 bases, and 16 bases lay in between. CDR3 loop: CASSLTPDPEETQYF. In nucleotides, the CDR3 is TGTGCCAGCAGCCTCACACCGGATCCAGAAGAGACCCAGTACTTC.

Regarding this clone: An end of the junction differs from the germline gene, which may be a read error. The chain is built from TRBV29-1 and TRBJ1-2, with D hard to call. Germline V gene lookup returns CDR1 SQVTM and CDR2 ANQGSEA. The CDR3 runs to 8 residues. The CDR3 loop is CSVTPGFF. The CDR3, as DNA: TGCAGCGTTACCCCGGGCTTCTTC.

The CDR3 loop is CASSLPGIPGYTF. The CDR3 nucleotides are TGTGCCAGCAGCTTGCCAGGGATACCTGGCTACACCTTC. The chain uses TRBV5-6 and TRBJ1-2; D perhaps matches TRBD1 (5 bases). Trimming left V 1 base short and J 7 bases short, with 11 bases between. CDR1 and CDR2 (germline): SGHDT, YYEEEE. This CDR3 has 13 amino acids. The whole variable domain, filled in from reference TRBV5-6 and TRBJ1-2, reads DAGVTQSPTHLIKTRGQQVTLRCSPKSGHDTVSWYQQALGQGPQFIFQYYEEEERQRGNFPDRFSGHQFPNYSSELNVNALLLGDSALYLCASSLPGIPGYTFGSGTRLTVV.

The CDR3 sequence: CASSQGDRSTDTQYF. The CDR3 region has the DNA TGTGCCAGCAGCCAAGGTGACCGAAGCACAGATACGCAGTATTTT. The chain employs TRBV14 and TRBJ2-3; D remains unclear. V was clipped by 1 base and J by 0 bases, with 8 bases between them. CDR1 SGHDN and CDR2 FVKESK come from the germline V gene. The CDR3 extends over 15 amino acids.

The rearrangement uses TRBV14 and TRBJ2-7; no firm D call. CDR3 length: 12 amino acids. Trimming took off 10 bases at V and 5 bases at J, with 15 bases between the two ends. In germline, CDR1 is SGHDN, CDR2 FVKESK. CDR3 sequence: CAIENSFHEQYF. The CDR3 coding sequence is TGTGCCATTGAGAACAGCTTCCACGAGCAGTACTTC. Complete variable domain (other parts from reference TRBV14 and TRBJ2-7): EAGVTQFPSHSVIEKGQTVTLRCDPISGHDNLYWYRRVMGKEIKFLLHFVKESKQDESGMPNNRFLAERTGGTYSTLKVQPAELEDSGVYFCAIENSFHEQYFGPGTRLTVT.

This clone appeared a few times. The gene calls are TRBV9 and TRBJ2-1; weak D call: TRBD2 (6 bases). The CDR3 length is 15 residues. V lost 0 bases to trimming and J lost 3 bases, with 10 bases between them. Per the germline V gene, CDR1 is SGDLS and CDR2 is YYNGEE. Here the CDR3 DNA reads TGTGCCAGCAGCGTAGAAGGTAGCGGCTACAATGAGCAGTTCTTC. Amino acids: CASSVEGSGYNEQFF.

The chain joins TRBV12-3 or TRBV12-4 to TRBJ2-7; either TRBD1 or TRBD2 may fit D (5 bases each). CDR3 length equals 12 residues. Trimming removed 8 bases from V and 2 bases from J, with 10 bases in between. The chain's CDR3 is CASRRGAYEQYF. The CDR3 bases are TGTGCCAGCCGACGGGGCGCCTACGAGCAGTACTTC.

CDR3 bases: TGTGCCAGCACAGGGCCAGGCGATACGCAGTATTTT. It encodes CASTGPGDTQYF. The chain combines TRBV3-1 (or the pseudogene TRBV3-2) with TRBJ2-3; weak D call: TRBD1 (5 bases). Germline V gives CDR1 LGHDT, CDR2 YNNKEL (reference sequence). V lost 7 bases and J lost 6, with 11 bases in between. This CDR3 region has 12 residues.

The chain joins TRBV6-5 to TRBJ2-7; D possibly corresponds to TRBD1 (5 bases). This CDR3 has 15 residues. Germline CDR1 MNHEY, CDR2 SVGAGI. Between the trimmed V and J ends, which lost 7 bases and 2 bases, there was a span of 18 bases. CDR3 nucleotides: TGTGCCAGCATCCAATCAGCTGGGGCTCCCTACGAGCAGTACTTC. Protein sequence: CASIQSAGAPYEQYF.

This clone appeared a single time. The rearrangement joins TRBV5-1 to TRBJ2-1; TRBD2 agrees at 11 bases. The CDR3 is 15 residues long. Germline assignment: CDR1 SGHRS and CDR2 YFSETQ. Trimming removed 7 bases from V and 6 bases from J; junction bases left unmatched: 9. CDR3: CASDFGTSGLNEQFF. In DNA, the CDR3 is TGCGCCAGCGACTTCGGGACTAGCGGTCTCAATGAGCAGTTCTTC. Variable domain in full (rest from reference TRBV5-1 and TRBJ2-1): KAGVTQTPRYLIKTRGQQVTLSCSPISGHRSVSWYQQTPGQGLQFLFEYFSETQRNKGNFPGRFSGRQFSNSRSEMNVSTLELGDSALYLCASDFGTSGLNEQFFGPGTRLTVL.

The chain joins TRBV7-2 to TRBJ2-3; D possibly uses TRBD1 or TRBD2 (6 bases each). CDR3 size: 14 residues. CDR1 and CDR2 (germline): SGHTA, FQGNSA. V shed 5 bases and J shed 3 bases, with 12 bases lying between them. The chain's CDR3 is CASSRGPLTDTQYF. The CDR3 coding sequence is TGTGCCAGCAGCCGGGGGCCACTTACAGATACGCAGTATTTT.

CDR3 sequence: CASSYIGDRGTEAFF. In DNA, the CDR3 is TGCGCCAGCAGCTATATAGGAGACAGGGGGACTGAAGCTTTCTTT. The chain is built from TRBV5-1 and TRBJ1-1; 9 positions agree with TRBD1. The CDR3 loop spans 15 amino acids. From germline, CDR1 is SGHRS and CDR2 YFSETQ. The trim removed 3 bases at V and 5 bases at J, leaving 8 bases unmatched.

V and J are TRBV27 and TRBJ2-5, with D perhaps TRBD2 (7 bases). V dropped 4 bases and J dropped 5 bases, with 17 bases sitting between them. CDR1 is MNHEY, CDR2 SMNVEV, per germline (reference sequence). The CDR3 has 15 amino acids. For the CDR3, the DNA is TGTGCCAGCAGTTCTATCTCGGGGGGCTGGGAGACCCAGTACTTC. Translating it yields CASSSISGGWETQYF.

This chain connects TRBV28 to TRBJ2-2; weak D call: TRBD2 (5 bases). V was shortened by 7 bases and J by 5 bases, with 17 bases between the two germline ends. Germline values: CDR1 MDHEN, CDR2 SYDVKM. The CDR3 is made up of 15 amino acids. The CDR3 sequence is CASTLPAGGTGELFF. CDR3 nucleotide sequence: TGTGCCAGCACCCTGCCGGCGGGTGGGACCGGGGAGCTGTTTTTT.

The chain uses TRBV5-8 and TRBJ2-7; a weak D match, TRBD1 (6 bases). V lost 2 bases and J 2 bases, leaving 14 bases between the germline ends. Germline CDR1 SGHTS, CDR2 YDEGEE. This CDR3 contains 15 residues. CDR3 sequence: CASSFTTGHPYEQYF. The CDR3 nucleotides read TGTGCCAGCAGCTTTACAACGGGACACCCCTACGAGCAGTACTTC.

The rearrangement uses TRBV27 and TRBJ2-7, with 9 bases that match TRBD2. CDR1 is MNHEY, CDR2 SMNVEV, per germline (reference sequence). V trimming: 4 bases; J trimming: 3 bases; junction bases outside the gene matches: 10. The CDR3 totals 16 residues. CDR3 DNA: TGTGCCAGCAGTTGGCTTCCGACTAGCGGACACTACGAGCAGTACTTC. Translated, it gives CASSWLPTSGHYEQYF.

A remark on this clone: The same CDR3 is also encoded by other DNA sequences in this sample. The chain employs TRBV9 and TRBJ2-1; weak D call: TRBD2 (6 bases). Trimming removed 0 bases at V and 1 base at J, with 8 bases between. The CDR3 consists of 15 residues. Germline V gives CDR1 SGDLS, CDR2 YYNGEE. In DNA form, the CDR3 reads TGTGCCAGCAGCGTAGCTGGGGGGTCCTACAATGAGCAGTTCTTC. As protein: CASSVAGGSYNEQFF.

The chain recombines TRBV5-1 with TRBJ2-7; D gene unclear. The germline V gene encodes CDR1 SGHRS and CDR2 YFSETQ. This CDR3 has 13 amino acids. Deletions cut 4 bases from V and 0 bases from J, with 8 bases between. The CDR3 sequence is CASSVGGSYEQYF. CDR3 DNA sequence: TGCGCCAGCAGCGTGGGCGGCTCCTACGAGCAGTACTTC.

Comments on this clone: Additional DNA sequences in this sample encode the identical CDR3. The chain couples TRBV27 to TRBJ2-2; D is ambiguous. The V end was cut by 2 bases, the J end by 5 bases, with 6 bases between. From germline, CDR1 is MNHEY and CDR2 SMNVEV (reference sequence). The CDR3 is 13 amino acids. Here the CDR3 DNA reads TGTGCCAGCAGTTTAATGGGGACCGGGGAGCTGTTTTTT. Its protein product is CASSLMGTGELFF.

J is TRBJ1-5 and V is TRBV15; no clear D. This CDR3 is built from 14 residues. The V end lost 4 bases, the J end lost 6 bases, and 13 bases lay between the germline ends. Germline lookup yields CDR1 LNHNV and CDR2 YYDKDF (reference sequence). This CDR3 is CATSNEEGSQPQHF. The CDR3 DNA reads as TGTGCCACCAGCAACGAGGAAGGGAGTCAGCCCCAGCATTTT.

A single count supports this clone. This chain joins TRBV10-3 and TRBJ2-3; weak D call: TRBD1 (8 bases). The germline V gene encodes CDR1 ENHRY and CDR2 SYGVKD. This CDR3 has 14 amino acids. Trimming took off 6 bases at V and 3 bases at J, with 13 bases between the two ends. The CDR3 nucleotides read TGTGCCATCAGCGGACAGGGAGGGACAGATACGCAGTATTTT. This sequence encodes CAISGQGGTDTQYF.

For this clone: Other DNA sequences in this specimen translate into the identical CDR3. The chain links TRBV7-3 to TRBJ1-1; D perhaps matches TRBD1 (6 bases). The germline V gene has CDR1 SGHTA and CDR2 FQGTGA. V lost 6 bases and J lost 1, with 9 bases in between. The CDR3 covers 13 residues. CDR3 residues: CASSLDRNTEAFF. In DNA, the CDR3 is TGTGCCAGCAGTTTGGACAGGAACACTGAAGCTTTCTTT.

The CDR3 is CASSYPPGEQYF. The CDR3 nucleotides read TGTGCCAGCAGTTACCCCCCCGGAGAGCAGTACTTC. The V gene is TRBV6-2 or TRBV6-3, the J gene TRBJ2-7; no reliable D call. CDR1 MNHEY and CDR2 SVGEGT come from the germline V gene. CDR3 size: 12 residues. The V end lost 2 bases, the J end lost 7 bases, and 9 bases lay between the germline ends.